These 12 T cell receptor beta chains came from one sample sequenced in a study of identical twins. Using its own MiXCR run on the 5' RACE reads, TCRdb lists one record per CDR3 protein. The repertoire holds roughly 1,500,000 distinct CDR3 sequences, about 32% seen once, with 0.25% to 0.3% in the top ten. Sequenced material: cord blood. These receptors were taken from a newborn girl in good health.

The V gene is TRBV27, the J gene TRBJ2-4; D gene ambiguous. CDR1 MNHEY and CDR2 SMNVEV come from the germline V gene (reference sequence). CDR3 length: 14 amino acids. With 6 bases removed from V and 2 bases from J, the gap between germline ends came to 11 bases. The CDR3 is CASSPRITKNIQYF. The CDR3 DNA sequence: TGTGCCAGCAGCCCCCGAATAACCAAAAACATTCAGTACTTC.

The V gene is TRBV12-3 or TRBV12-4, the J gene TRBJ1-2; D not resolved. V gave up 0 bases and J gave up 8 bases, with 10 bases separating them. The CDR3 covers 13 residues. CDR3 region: CASSLAYKGGYTF. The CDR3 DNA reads TGTGCCAGCAGTTTAGCCTACAAAGGGGGCTACACCTTC.

This CDR3 reads CASSLVWTSGISSTDTQYF. The CDR3 DNA reads TGTGCCAGCAGCTTAGTCTGGACTAGCGGGATTTCCTCCACAGATACGCAGTATTTT. The chain employs TRBV7-2 and TRBJ2-3; 12 bases line up with TRBD2. The CDR3 sequence is 19 residues long. From germline, CDR1 is SGHTA and CDR2 FQGNSA. With 1 base clipped from V and 2 bases from J, the junction kept 10 bases outside the gene matches. Supplemented by reference TRBV7-2 and TRBJ2-3, the full variable domain reads GAGVSQSPSNKVTEKGKDVELRCDPISGHTALYWYRQSLGQGLEFLIYFQGNSAPDKSGLPSDRFSAERTGGSVSTLTIQRTQQEDSAVYLCASSLVWTSGISSTDTQYFGPGTRLTVL.

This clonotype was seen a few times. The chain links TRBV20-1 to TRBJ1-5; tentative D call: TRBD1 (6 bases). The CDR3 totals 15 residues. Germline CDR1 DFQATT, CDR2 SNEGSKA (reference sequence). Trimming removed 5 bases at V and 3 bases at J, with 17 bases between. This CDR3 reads CSALTTGTHNQPQHF. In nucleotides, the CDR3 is TGCAGTGCTTTGACAACCGGGACACACAATCAGCCCCAGCATTTT.

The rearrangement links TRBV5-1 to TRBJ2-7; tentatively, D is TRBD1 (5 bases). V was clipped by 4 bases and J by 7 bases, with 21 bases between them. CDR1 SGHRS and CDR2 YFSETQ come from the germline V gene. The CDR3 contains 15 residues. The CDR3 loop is CASSPGHSSYNEQYF. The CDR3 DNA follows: TGCGCCAGCAGCCCCGGACATTCCTCCTACAATGAGCAGTACTTC.

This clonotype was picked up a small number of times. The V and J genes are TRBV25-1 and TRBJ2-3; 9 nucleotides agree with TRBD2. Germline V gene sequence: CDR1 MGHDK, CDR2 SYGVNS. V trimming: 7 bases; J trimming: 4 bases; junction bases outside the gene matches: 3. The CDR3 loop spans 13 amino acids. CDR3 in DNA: TGTGCCAGCACTTGGACTAGCGCAGATACGCAGTATTTT. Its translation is CASTWTSADTQYF.

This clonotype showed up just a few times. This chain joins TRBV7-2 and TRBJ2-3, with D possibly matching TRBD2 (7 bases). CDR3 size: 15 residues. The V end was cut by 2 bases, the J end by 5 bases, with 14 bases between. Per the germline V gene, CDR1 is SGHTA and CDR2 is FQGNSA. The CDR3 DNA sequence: TGTGCCAGCAGCTTAACCGGGGGCGGGGGAGATACGCAGTATTTT. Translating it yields CASSLTGGGGDTQYF.

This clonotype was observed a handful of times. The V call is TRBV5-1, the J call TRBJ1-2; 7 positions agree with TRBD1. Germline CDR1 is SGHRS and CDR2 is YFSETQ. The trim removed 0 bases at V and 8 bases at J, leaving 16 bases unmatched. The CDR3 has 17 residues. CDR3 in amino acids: CASSLEGTVRGTHGYTF. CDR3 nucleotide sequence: TGCGCCAGCAGCTTGGAGGGGACAGTTCGCGGGACCCACGGCTACACCTTC.

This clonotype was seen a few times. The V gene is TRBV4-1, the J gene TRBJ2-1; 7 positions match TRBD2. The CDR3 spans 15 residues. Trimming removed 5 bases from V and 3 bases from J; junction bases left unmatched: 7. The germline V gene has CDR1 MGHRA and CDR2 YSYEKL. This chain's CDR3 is CASSGTSANYNEQFF. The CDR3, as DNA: TGCGCCAGCAGCGGAACTAGCGCGAACTACAATGAGCAGTTCTTC.

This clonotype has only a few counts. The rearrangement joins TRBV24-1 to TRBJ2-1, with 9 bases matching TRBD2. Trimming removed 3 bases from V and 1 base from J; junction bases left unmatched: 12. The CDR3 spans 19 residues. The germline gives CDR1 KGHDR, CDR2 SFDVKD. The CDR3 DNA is TGTGCCACCAGTGATACCGACACGCCGGGACTAGCTTCCTACAATGAGCAGTTCTTC. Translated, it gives CATSDTDTPGLASYNEQFF.

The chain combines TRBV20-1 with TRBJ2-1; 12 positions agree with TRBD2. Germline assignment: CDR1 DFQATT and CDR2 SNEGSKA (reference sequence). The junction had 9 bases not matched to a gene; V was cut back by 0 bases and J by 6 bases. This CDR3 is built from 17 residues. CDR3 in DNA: TGCAGTGCTAGAGATCTCGCCCTAGCGGGAGGGACCAATGAGCAGTTCTTC. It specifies CSARDLALAGGTNEQFF.

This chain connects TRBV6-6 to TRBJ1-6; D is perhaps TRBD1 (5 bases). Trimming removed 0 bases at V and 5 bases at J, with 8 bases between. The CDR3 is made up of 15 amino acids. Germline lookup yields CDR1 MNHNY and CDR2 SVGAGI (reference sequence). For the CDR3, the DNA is TGTGCCAGCAGTTACTCTATAGGGGATAATTCACCCCTCCACTTT. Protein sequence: CASSYSIGDNSPLHF.